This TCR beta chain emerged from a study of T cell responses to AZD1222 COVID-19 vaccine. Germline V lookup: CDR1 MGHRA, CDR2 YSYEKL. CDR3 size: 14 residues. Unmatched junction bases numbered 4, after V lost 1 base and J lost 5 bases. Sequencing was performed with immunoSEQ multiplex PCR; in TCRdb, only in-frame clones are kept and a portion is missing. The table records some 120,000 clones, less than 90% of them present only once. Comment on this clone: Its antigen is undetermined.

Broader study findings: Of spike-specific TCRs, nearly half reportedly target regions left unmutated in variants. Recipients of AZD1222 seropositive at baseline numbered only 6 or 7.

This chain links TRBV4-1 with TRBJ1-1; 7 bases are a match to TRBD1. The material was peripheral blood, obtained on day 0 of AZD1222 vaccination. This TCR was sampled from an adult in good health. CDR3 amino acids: CASSQGDSTTEAFF. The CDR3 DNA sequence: TGCGCCAGCAGCCAAGGGGACAGCACGACTGAAGCTTTCTTT.